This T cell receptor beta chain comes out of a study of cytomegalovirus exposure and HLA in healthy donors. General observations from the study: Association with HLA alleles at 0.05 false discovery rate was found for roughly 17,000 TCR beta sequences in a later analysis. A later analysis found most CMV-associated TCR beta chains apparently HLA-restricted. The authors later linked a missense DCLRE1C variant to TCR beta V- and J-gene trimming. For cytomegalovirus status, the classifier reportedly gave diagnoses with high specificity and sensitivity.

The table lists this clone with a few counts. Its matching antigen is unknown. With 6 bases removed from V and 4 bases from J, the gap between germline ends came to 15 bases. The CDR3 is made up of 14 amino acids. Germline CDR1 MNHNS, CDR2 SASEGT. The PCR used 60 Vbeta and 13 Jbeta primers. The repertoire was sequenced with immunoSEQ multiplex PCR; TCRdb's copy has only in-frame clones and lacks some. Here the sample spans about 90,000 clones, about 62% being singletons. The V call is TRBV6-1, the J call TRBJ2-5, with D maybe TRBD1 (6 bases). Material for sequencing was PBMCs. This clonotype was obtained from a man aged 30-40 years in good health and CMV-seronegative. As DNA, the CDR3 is TGTGCCAGCAGCTTCGACAGGAGGCGAGAGACCCAGTACTTC. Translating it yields CASSFDRRRETQYF.